Listed here are 14 T cell receptor beta chains from one sample, sequenced in a study of blood T cells in healthy people across ages. Then a second PCR, running about 6 to 12 cycles, was carried out with a sample-barcoded 5' primer and a J-beta primer mix. A single record per CDR3 protein comes from TCRdb applying MiXCR to the 5' RACE reads. The sample shows 800,000 or so distinct CDR3 sequences, just under 25% of them seen only once. This sample also appeared in a second study, on T cells of mothers and their children.

Sequenced input: blood. All receptors come from a boy aged 10-17 years in good health.

For the CDR3, the DNA is TGCAGTGGAATGACGGGTACCCCTGGGGCCAACGTCCTGACTTTC. It yields the protein CSGMTGTPGANVLTF. The rearrangement links TRBV20-1 to TRBJ2-6; D is uncertain. CDR1 DFQATT and CDR2 SNEGSKA come from the germline V gene (reference sequence). V was trimmed by 7 bases and J by 2 bases, leaving 15 bases between them. The CDR3 has 15 residues.

The chain employs TRBV11-2 and TRBJ2-7; no reliable D call. Per the germline V gene, CDR1 is SGHAT and CDR2 is FQNNGV. V gave up 3 bases and J gave up 0 bases, with 9 bases separating them. CDR3 length: 14 amino acids. CDR3 sequence: CASSFPSVSYEQYF. CDR3 bases: TGTGCCAGCAGCTTTCCGTCGGTCTCCTACGAGCAGTACTTC.

This clonotype was seen more than once but under ten times. This chain uses TRBV6-1 with TRBJ2-1, with D tentatively TRBD1 or TRBD2 (6 bases each). CDR1 and CDR2 from the germline V gene are MNHNS and SASEGT. V dropped 9 bases and J dropped 3 bases, with 21 bases sitting between them. The CDR3 length is 16 residues. CDR3 in amino acids: CASRGRGANLYNEQFF. CDR3 nucleotides: TGTGCCAGTAGGGGAAGGGGGGCCAACCTCTACAATGAGCAGTTCTTC.

There are a few counts of this clonotype. The genes are TRBV28 and TRBJ1-6; perhaps TRBD1 as D (5 bases). Per germline, CDR1 MDHEN and CDR2 SYDVKM. The germline V and J ends were trimmed by 4 bases and 8 bases, with 18 bases remaining between them. This CDR3 is built from 16 residues. The CDR3 loop reads CASSSIGGTQDSPLHF. In DNA, the CDR3 is TGTGCCAGCAGTTCCATTGGGGGGACGCAAGATTCACCCCTCCACTTT.

This clonotype was counted ten times or more. CDR3 protein: CASSPRGMNTEAFF. In DNA form, the CDR3 reads TGTGCCAGCAGTCCTCGGGGTATGAACACTGAAGCTTTCTTT. V is TRBV3-1 and J is TRBJ1-1; D is unclear. In germline, CDR1 is LGHDT, CDR2 YNNKEL (reference sequence). This CDR3 contains 14 residues. Trimming cost V 6 bases and J 0 bases, with 11 bases left between them.

This clonotype has a handful of counts. The V and J genes are TRBV5-1 and TRBJ2-1; the D gene is possibly TRBD1 (6 bases). The end of the DNA is better explained by TRBJ2-7, so the J call may be wrong. The CDR3 consists of 15 residues. Germline-derived CDR1 and CDR2 are SGHRS and YFSETQ. DNA of the CDR3: TGCGCCAGCAGCTTGGTGAAGACAGGCTACAATGAGCAGTACTTC. This sequence encodes CASSLVKTGYNEQYF.

The V and J genes are TRBV12-3 or TRBV12-4 and TRBJ1-2; TRBD1 aligns across 9 bases. The ends lost 6 bases at V and 8 bases at J; junction bases unmatched: 13. This CDR3 is 15 amino acids long. This CDR3 reads CASSQRTGVLSGYTF. The DNA of the CDR3 is TGTGCCAGCAGCCAACGGACAGGGGTCTTGTCCGGCTACACCTTC.

This chain's CDR3 is CASSGGTLGEQYF. In DNA, the CDR3 is TGTGCCAGCAGTGGCGGGACTCTCGGCGAGCAGTACTTC. The chain links TRBV6-6 to TRBJ2-7; TRBD2 might be the D (6 bases). Per germline, CDR1 MNHNY and CDR2 SVGAGI (reference sequence). Trimming pared 5 bases from V and 6 bases from J, leaving 14 bases between. The length of the CDR3 is 13 residues.

The CDR3 region is CAWRASHTEAFF. In nucleotides, the CDR3 is TGTGCCTGGAGAGCCTCCCACACTGAAGCTTTCTTT. The rearrangement uses TRBV30 and TRBJ1-1; D is uncertain. Germline lookup yields CDR1 GTSNPN and CDR2 SVGIG (reference sequence). Between the trimmed V and J ends, which lost 3 bases and 3 bases, there was a span of 8 bases. This CDR3 is 12 amino acids long.

This clonotype has just a few counts. V is TRBV5-1 and J is TRBJ2-7; the D is unclear. In germline, CDR1 is SGHRS, CDR2 YFSETQ. V was cut by 0 bases and J by 1 base, with 11 bases left in between. CDR3 size: 15 residues. CDR3 residues: CASSLGRGGSYEQYF. For the CDR3, the DNA is TGCGCCAGCAGCTTGGGGCGAGGTGGATCCTACGAGCAGTACTTC.

This rearrangement joins TRBV12-3 or TRBV12-4 to TRBJ2-5; D remains unclear. The tail of the sequence fits TRBJ2-1 better, so the J call may be wrong. The CDR3 has 14 residues. The CDR3 protein is CASSFGHGDNEQFF. CDR3 DNA sequence: TGTGCCAGCAGTTTTGGCCACGGAGACAATGAGCAGTTCTTC.

The V gene is TRBV18, the J gene TRBJ1-1; the D gene is possibly TRBD1 (6 bases). The V gene lost 5 bases and the J gene lost 6 bases, with 13 bases spanning the gap. The CDR3 totals 13 residues. Germline lookup yields CDR1 KGHSH and CDR2 LQKENI. The CDR3 nucleotides read TGTGCCAGCTCAACAAACAGGGCTCCTGAAGCTTTCTTT. Its protein product is CASSTNRAPEAFF. The full variable domain, with the rest looked up from reference TRBV18 and TRBJ1-1, is NAGVMQNPRHLVRRRGQEARLRCSPMKGHSHVYWYRQLPEEGLKFMVYLQKENIIDESGMPKERFSAEFPKEGPSILRIQQVVRGDSAAYFCASSTNRAPEAFFGQGTRLTVV.

A few counts support this clonotype. The CDR3 is CASSSDRGPSNEKLFF. The CDR3 coding sequence is TGTGCCAGCAGTTCTGACAGGGGGCCTTCTAATGAAAAACTGTTTTTT. The gene calls are TRBV28 and TRBJ1-4; the match to TRBD1 covers 10 bases. CDR1 and CDR2 (germline): MDHEN, SYDVKM. The CDR3 is made up of 16 amino acids. V lost 4 bases and J lost 3; bases outside the gene matches: 5.

J is TRBJ1-4 and V is TRBV27, with TRBD1 matching over 7 bases. The CDR3 is 13 residues long. J was trimmed by 3 bases and V by 6 bases; bases with no gene match: 1. Germline V gives CDR1 MNHEY, CDR2 SMNVEV (reference sequence). The CDR3 here is CASSGTANEKLFF. In DNA form, the CDR3 reads TGTGCCAGCAGCGGGACAGCTAATGAAAAACTGTTTTTT.